What follows are 27 T cell receptor beta chains derived from one specimen sequenced in a study of T cells in narcolepsy listed by TCRdb under 2018. The library relied on the immunoSEQ multiplex PCR assay. TCRdb carries this immuneACCESS record with in-frame sequences only. Its versions omit some clonotypes, under half of them owing to an unresolved V gene in the studies checked, with the rest unexplained. The sample contains tens of thousands of clones, around 83% of them found a single time. The biggest ten clones account for under 1.5% of the sample. Sequencing was performed on CD45RA- memory CD4+ T cells from PBMCs. The intended sense of this specimen's cell subset or site label: memory T cells sorted ex vivo from peripheral blood. The receptors shown here come from a human donor with narcolepsy.

The rearrangement uses TRBV6-6 and TRBJ1-1; perhaps TRBD1 as D (5 bases). Per germline, CDR1 MNHNY and CDR2 SVGAGI (reference sequence). This CDR3 has 15 residues. The V end was cut by 4 bases, the J end by 2 bases, with 14 bases between. The DNA of the CDR3 is TGTGCCAGCAGTTTCTTCGGGACTTCCAACACTGAAGCTTTCTTT. Translation gives CASSFFGTSNTEAFF.

The V gene is TRBV6-5, the J gene TRBJ1-5; D remains unclear. Deletions cut 6 bases from V and 2 bases from J, with 14 bases between. The CDR3 totals 15 residues. The germline V gene has CDR1 MNHEY and CDR2 SVGAGI. This CDR3 reads CASRDTRRGNQPQHF. The CDR3 nucleotides are TGTGCCAGCAGAGACACTAGGCGGGGCAATCAGCCCCAGCATTTT.

The table lists this clone with a few counts. The chain uses TRBV11-3 and TRBJ2-1; D not resolved. In germline, CDR1 is SGHNT, CDR2 YENEEA. This CDR3 has 15 amino acids. Trimming left V 2 bases short and J 5 bases short, with 13 bases between. Written as DNA, the CDR3 is TGTGCCAGCAGCTTAAGTTCTCTACGGGACAATGAGCAGTTCTTC. Its protein is CASSLSSLRDNEQFF. Based on the CDR3 plus reference TRBV11-3 and TRBJ2-1, the full variable domain is EAGVVQSPRYKIIEKKQPVAFWCNPISGHNTLYWYLQNLGQGPELLIRYENEEAVDDSQLPKDRFSAERLKGVDSTLKIQPAELGDSAVYLCASSLSSLRDNEQFFGPGTRLTVL.

V gene TRBV6-5 combines with J gene TRBJ1-3; a weak D match, TRBD1 (5 bases). V was cut by 10 bases and J by 0 bases, with 10 bases left in between. The germline CDR1 and CDR2 sequences are MNHEY and SVGAGI. CDR3 size: 13 residues. The CDR3 DNA follows: TGTGCCACCAGGGAGAGCTCTGGAAACACCATATATTTT. Its protein is CATRESSGNTIYF.

The rearrangement joins TRBV7-3 to TRBJ2-2; TRBD1 aligns across 10 bases. This CDR3 spans 15 amino acids. The V gene end was trimmed by 4 bases and the J gene end by 4 bases; junction bases not matched to a gene: 3. CDR1 is SGHTA, CDR2 FQGTGA, per germline. CDR3 in DNA: TGTGCCAGCAGCTATCGGACAGGGGGCACCGGGGAGCTGTTTTTT. Translation: CASSYRTGGTGELFF. The full variable domain, in which reference TRBV7-3 and TRBJ2-2 provide the parts outside the CDR3, is GAGVSQTPSNKVTEKGKYVELRCDPISGHTALYWYRQSLGQGPEFLIYFQGTGAADDSGLPNDRFFAVRPEGSVSTLKIQRTERGDSAVYLCASSYRTGGTGELFFGEGSRLTVL.

This chain links TRBV27 with TRBJ2-1; D is unclear. Germline loops: CDR1 MNHEY, CDR2 SMNVEV (reference sequence). The V end lost 6 bases, the J end lost 10 bases, and 10 bases lay between the germline ends. This CDR3 contains 11 residues. As DNA, the CDR3 is TGTGCCAGCAGCCAACAATACGAGCAGTTCTTC. It is translated as CASSQQYEQFF.

This clone was detected once. CDR3 amino acids: CAMGTGSVTEAFF. CDR3 DNA sequence: TGTGCCATGGGGACAGGGTCGGTCACTGAAGCTTTCTTT. The chain employs TRBV10-3 and TRBJ1-1, with TRBD1 identical over 9 bases. V was clipped by 9 bases and J by 4 bases; unmatched bases: 6. The germline gives CDR1 ENHRY, CDR2 SYGVKD. The CDR3 length is 13 residues.

For the CDR3, the DNA is TGTGCCAGCAGCGCAGGGACAGGTAAGACTGAAGCTTTCTTT. Translated, it gives CASSAGTGKTEAFF. The rearrangement links TRBV9 to TRBJ1-1, with 8 positions matching TRBD1. This CDR3 is 14 amino acids long. Looked up from germline, CDR1 is SGDLS and CDR2 is YYNGEE. V shed 3 bases and J 5 bases; nucleotides not matched to a gene: 6.

V and J are TRBV5-1 and TRBJ2-7; 8 positions agree with TRBD2. Unmatched junction bases numbered 13, after V lost 2 bases and J lost 0 bases. This CDR3 spans 18 amino acids. CDR1 SGHRS and CDR2 YFSETQ come from the germline V gene. CDR3 protein: CASSFLPPRGTSSYEQYF. CDR3 coding DNA: TGCGCCAGCAGCTTTCTTCCCCCCCGCGGGACTAGCTCCTACGAGCAGTACTTC.

Of note for this clone: A read error may produce the germline difference seen at one junction end. J is TRBJ1-1 and V is TRBV5-6; no clear D gene. The CDR3 runs to 11 residues. Germline assignment: CDR1 SGHDT and CDR2 YYEEEE. CDR3 amino acids: CASSLVGVTLF. The CDR3 DNA reads as TGTGCCAGCAGCTTGGTCGGGGTCACCCTCTTT.

The V call is TRBV18, the J call TRBJ2-7; possibly TRBD1 for D (5 bases). V dropped 4 bases and J dropped 5 bases, with 9 bases sitting between them. The germline gives CDR1 KGHSH, CDR2 LQKENI. CDR3 length equals 12 residues. CDR3 in amino acids: CASSRRQNEQYF. Written as DNA, the CDR3 is TGTGCCAGCTCACGGCGACAGAACGAGCAGTACTTC.

V gene TRBV7-2 combines with J gene TRBJ2-3, with D unclear. CDR1 is SGHTA, CDR2 FQGNSA, per germline. The germline V and J ends were trimmed by 1 base and 0 bases, with 5 bases remaining between them. This CDR3 has 14 amino acids. CDR3 nucleotide sequence: TGTGCCAGCAGCTTAGGAGTTAGCACAGATACGCAGTATTTT. Protein: CASSLGVSTDTQYF.

The chain is built from TRBV11-3 and TRBJ2-7; TRBD2 is a possible D gene (6 bases). Trimming cost V 2 bases and J 4 bases, with 24 bases left between them. Germline CDR1 SGHNT, CDR2 YENEEA. There are 18 residues in the CDR3. CDR3 sequence: CASSLPGEQVGYGYEQYF. As DNA, the CDR3 is TGTGCCAGCAGCTTACCGGGGGAGCAGGTGGGGTACGGGTACGAGCAGTACTTC. Full variable domain (remainder filled in from reference TRBV11-3 and TRBJ2-7): EAGVVQSPRYKIIEKKQPVAFWCNPISGHNTLYWYLQNLGQGPELLIRYENEEAVDDSQLPKDRFSAERLKGVDSTLKIQPAELGDSAVYLCASSLPGEQVGYGYEQYFGPGTRLTVT.

This clone appeared a single time. The chain joins TRBV5-3 to TRBJ1-3; TRBD1 matches at 8 bases. TRBV5-3 is recorded as an ORF, its role being uncertain. J lost 1 base, V lost 3 bases, and 6 bases had no gene match. CDR3 size: 16 residues. The CDR3 region has the DNA TGTGCCAGAAGCTACGCCCAGGGGGCTTCTGGAAACACCATATATTTT. Its translation is CARSYAQGASGNTIYF.

The count of this clone is one. The chain links TRBV5-6 to TRBJ1-2; the D gene is possibly TRBD1 (5 bases). The CDR3 extends over 18 amino acids. V was pared by 3 bases and J by 4 bases, with 25 bases between. CDR1 is SGHDT and CDR2 is YYEEEE in the germline V gene. The CDR3: CASSSPFRTSYPFYGYTF. CDR3 coding DNA: TGTGCCAGCAGCTCCCCCTTCAGGACATCCTACCCGTTCTATGGCTACACCTTC.

This clone was detected only once. V and J are TRBV6-4 and TRBJ1-2; D gene ambiguous. Trimming stripped 3 bases from V and 3 bases from J, with 8 bases between. Per the germline V gene, CDR1 is MRHNA and CDR2 is SNTAGT. This CDR3 region has 13 residues. The CDR3 spells CASSDSEYYGYTF. In nucleotides, the CDR3 is TGTGCCAGCAGTGATAGCGAATACTATGGCTACACCTTC.

The chain has TRBV5-6 and TRBJ2-1; TRBD2 matches 8 bases. With V trimmed by 0 bases and J by 10 bases, 9 bases remained unmatched. Germline V gives CDR1 SGHDT, CDR2 YYEEEE. The CDR3 has 15 amino acids. The CDR3 DNA sequence: TGTGCCAGCAGCTTGGAGCGGGGGTACAATAGGGAGCAGTTCTTC. Translation gives CASSLERGYNREQFF.

The chain carries TRBV30 and TRBJ2-3; 12 positions match TRBD2. CDR1 and CDR2 from the germline V gene are GTSNPN and SVGIG (reference sequence). V lost 2 bases, J lost 8 bases, and 11 bases stayed unmatched. CDR3 length: 16 amino acids. CDR3 in DNA: TGTGCCTGGAGTAGGACTAGCGGGAAATTTGGGGGTACGCAGTATTTT. Its protein is CAWSRTSGKFGGTQYF.

The table lists this clone with a count of one. V gene TRBV7-6 combines with J gene TRBJ1-5, with D possibly matching TRBD1 (6 bases). CDR3 size: 14 residues. Germline CDR1 and CDR2: SGHVS and FNYEAQ. With 5 bases removed from V and 4 bases from J, the gap between germline ends came to 12 bases. CDR3 residues: CASSEGQRNQPQHF. Written as DNA, the CDR3 is TGTGCCAGCAGCGAAGGACAGAGGAATCAGCCCCAGCATTTT. Complete variable domain (other parts from reference TRBV7-6 and TRBJ1-5): GAGVSQSPRYKVTKRGQDVALRCDPISGHVSLYWYRQALGQGPEFLTYFNYEAQQDKSGLPNDRFSAERPEGSISTLTIQRTEQRDSAMYRCASSEGQRNQPQHFGDGTRLSIL.

The rearrangement links TRBV19 to TRBJ2-1; 10 bases are a match to TRBD2. The CDR3 runs to 17 residues. Germline CDR1 reads LNHDA; CDR2 reads SQIVND (reference sequence). V gave up 4 bases and J gave up 7 bases; unmatched junction bases: 13. This CDR3 is CASSNFPSGRHGNEQFF. The CDR3 nucleotides read TGTGCCAGTAGTAATTTTCCTAGCGGGAGACACGGGAATGAGCAGTTCTTC. Supplemented by reference TRBV19 and TRBJ2-1, the full variable domain reads DGGITQSPKYLFRKEGQNVTLSCEQNLNHDAMYWYRQDPGQGLRLIYYSQIVNDFQKGDIAEGYSVSREKKESFPLTVTSAQKNPTAFYLCASSNFPSGRHGNEQFFGPGTRLTVL.

This clone was observed once. The rearrangement joins TRBV5-6 to TRBJ2-1, with 8 bases identical to TRBD1. CDR3 length equals 19 residues. V was clipped by 2 bases and J by 7 bases; unmatched bases: 20. Germline V lookup: CDR1 SGHDT, CDR2 YYEEEE. CDR3 bases: TGTGCCAGCAGCTTTCCCCCGTTCCTCCGGGACAGGCGAGGTAATGAGCAGTTCTTC. As protein: CASSFPPFLRDRRGNEQFF.

CDR3 nucleotide sequence: TGCGCCAGCAGCTTGAGCGGGAGTTTCCACGAGCAGTACTTC. Its protein product is CASSLSGSFHEQYF. The rearrangement links TRBV5-1 to TRBJ2-7, with 8 bases fitting TRBD2. The CDR3 sequence is 14 residues long. CDR1 is SGHRS, CDR2 YFSETQ, per germline. Germline trimming cut 1 base from V and 5 bases from J; bases unmatched to any gene: 5.

This chain connects TRBV15 to TRBJ1-1; TRBD1 matches 7 bases. This CDR3 comprises 16 residues. V lost 4 bases, J lost 1 base, and 9 bases stayed unmatched. In germline, CDR1 is LNHNV, CDR2 YYDKDF (reference sequence). CDR3 in DNA: TGTGCCACCAGCACCGGGAAGGGGGCCCGGAACACTGAAGCTTTCTTT. Amino acids: CATSTGKGARNTEAFF. The full variable domain, in which reference TRBV15 and TRBJ1-1 provide the parts outside the CDR3, is DAMVIQNPRYQVTQFGKPVTLSCSQTLNHNVMYWYQQKSSQAPKLLFHYYDKDFNNEADTPDNFQSRRPNTSFCFLDIRSPGLGDTAMYLCATSTGKGARNTEAFFGQGTRLTVV.

The chain combines TRBV7-8 with TRBJ2-3, with 9 nucleotides matching TRBD2. The germline V gene has CDR1 SGHVS and CDR2 FQNEAQ. Losses at the gene ends were 3 bases for V and 5 bases for J; bases not matched to a gene: 9. The CDR3 contains 16 residues. CDR3 sequence: CASSFVLREGRDTQYF. DNA for the CDR3: TGTGCCAGCAGCTTCGTTTTGCGGGAGGGCCGAGATACGCAGTATTTT.

The chain joins TRBV19 to TRBJ2-1; D is perhaps TRBD2 (7 bases). Germline V lookup: CDR1 LNHDA, CDR2 SQIVND (reference sequence). The ends were cut back, 8 bases at V and 8 bases at J, with 28 bases in the middle. The CDR3 extends over 17 amino acids. CDR3 loop: CASRNLLGGGSRDEQFF. The CDR3, as DNA: TGTGCCAGTCGAAACCTCCTTGGGGGCGGGAGTAGGGATGAGCAGTTCTTC.

V is TRBV29-1 and J is TRBJ2-2, with 9 bases fitting TRBD1. This CDR3 has 13 amino acids. CDR1 and CDR2 (germline): SQVTM, ANQGSEA. The V segment lost 4 bases and the J segment 8 bases; nucleotides outside the gene matches: 5. CDR3 DNA: TGCAGCGTTGTACAGGGGGCATGGGGGGAGCTGTTTTTT. As protein: CSVVQGAWGELFF.

This clone was seen only a few times. V usage is TRBV6-1 and J usage is TRBJ1-3; weak D call: TRBD1 (6 bases). This CDR3 has 18 amino acids. Germline V gene data show CDR1 as MNHNS and CDR2 as SASEGT. V lost 0 bases and J lost 4, with 19 bases in between. The CDR3 reads CASSEALGGRGNGNTIYF. Written as DNA, the CDR3 is TGTGCCAGCAGTGAAGCGCTTGGTGGCAGGGGAAACGGAAACACCATATATTTT.